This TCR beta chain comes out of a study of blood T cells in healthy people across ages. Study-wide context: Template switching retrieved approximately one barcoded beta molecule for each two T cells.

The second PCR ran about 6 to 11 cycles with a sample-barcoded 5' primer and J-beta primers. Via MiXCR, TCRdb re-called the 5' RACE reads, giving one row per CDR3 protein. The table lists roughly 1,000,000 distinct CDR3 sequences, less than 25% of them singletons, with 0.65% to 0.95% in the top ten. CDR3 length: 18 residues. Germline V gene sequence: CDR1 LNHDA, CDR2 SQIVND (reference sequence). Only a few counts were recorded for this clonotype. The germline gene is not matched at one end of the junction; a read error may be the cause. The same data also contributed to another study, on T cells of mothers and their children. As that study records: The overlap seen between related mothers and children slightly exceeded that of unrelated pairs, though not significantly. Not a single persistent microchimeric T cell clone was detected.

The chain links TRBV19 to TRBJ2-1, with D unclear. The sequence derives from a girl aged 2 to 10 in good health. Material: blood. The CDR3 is CASSIDPATPVSYNEQFF. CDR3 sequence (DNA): TGTGCCAGTAGCATAGATCCAGCGACCCCTGTCTCCTACAATGAGCAGTTCTTC.